The entry below describes one T cell receptor (beta chain). Its binding antigen is unknown. The input lacks base qualities; no much larger clone sits a single base away. These data come from a study of shared clonotypes between healthy human individuals (dated by TCRdb to about 2020). About the full investigation: A couple of women and three men aged 18 to 49 years were included in the cohort. Between about 0.94 and 10 billion PBMCs per donor were obtained by leukapheresis. The study deeply sequenced blood TCR repertoires of about 5 healthy adults to estimate repertoire size and the extent of clonotype sharing between individuals. To increase sequencing depth and limit assay-specific biases, TCR repertoire library preparation and sequencing were carried out by different laboratories using diverse techniques. For each donor, CD4 naive and CD4 memory were each run on three plates, CD8 naive on two plates, and CD8 memory on one plate.

General findings and caveats noted by the study authors: The small number of donors limited the genetic and exposure-history diversity represented. Compared with non-shared clonotypes, the clonotypes found in all four sorted-subset donors had higher generation probabilities. Based on pairwise subsampling, the degree of clonotype sharing among donors was expected to be affected by sequencing depth. Incomplete sequencing was indicated by rarefaction of sorted-subset datasets, despite the large sequencing depth. Sampling was limited to blood, and TCR repertoires in tissue likely differ from TCR repertoires in blood. Estimated clonotype richness was generally larger for naive than for memory subsets. Across a few donors, roughly 5.1% of naive CD4, roughly 3.8% of naive CD8, approximately 2.5% of memory CD4, and about 0.44% of memory CD8 clonotypes were shared.

Donors were healthy HIV-negative adults with no recently reported acute infections or vaccinations. Every donor was a Caucasian adult living in Nashville, Tennessee, USA. Magnetic negative selection was used to enrich CD4+ T cells, after which naive cells were positively selected on CD45RA and the negative fraction became the memory subset. After blood collection by leukapheresis, PBMCs were isolated using Ficoll-Histopaque density gradient centrifugation and then cryopreserved in the vapor phase of liquid nitrogen. Purity and quantity of every magnetically sorted T cell population were checked by analytical flow cytometry. Genomic DNA was isolated from each sorted fraction and quantified by UV absorbance on a Nanodrop 2000c. Using the deep immunoSEQ assay, TCR CDR3 regions were amplified from genomic DNA by multiplex PCR. Extracted genomic DNA from each cell subset was spread evenly across all wells of several immunoSEQ 96-well plates, with each plate serving as a replicate. For sorted subsets, each replicate PCR was loaded with 150 to 250 ng genomic DNA, equivalent to 25,000 to 30,000 T cell genomes. Purified libraries were measured with a Qubit 3.0 fluorometer, size-checked on a Bioanalyzer 2100, and measured again with the KAPA Library Quantification kit. A separate single-read 150-cycle Illumina NextSeq 550 flow cell was used to sequence each immunoSEQ 96-well plate. Per the original workflow: Because the immunoSEQ output included only junctional sequences and no quality scores, the filtering could not be the same as the filtering used for full-length reads. Sequences were annotated with PyIR, a Python wrapper for IgBLAST v1.9, and V/J genes and CDR3 were assigned using IMGT germline references. Reads were removed for weak V/J assignments (E-value above 1e-6), missing CDR3, stop codons, out-of-frame junctions, or ambiguous translated residues. V3J clonotypes were defined by identical inferred V gene, J gene, and CDR3 amino acid sequence. The percentage overlap between two repertoires was calculated by dividing the number of shared unique clonotypes by the size of the smaller repertoire. Repertoire richness was assessed with RTK rarefaction, the Chao1 estimator, and Recon v2.1 estimates of unobserved clonotypes. For all TCRbeta clonotypes obtained by the gDNA method from four donors, generation probabilities were computed with OLGA. Entries here come from immuneACCESS through TCRdb and include only in-frame sequences with V and J called. Some clones fail to appear in such tables; in the studies checked, an unresolved V gene covers under half of the shortfall, and the cause of the remainder is unknown. D and trimming come from the DNA, and the V and J calls and clone size come from that table. For this sample there are around 550,000 clones; roughly 95% appear just once. The ten top clones hold 0.06% of the sample.

The sequence was collected from a woman between 25 and 40 years old in good health. Sequencing input: naive CD4+ T cells sorted from blood. In light of the paper, this sample's cell subset or site label describes: CD45RA+ positively selected.

The nucleotide sequence is given as TGCAGCGATAAGACAGGGCTTGGCTACACCTTC. This encodes CSDKTGLGYTF. The chain couples TRBV29-1 to TRBJ1-2; TRBD1 fits 7 bases in the junction. V trim: 7 bases; J trim: 7 bases; unmatched bases: 6. CDR1 and CDR2 (SQVTM, ANQGSEA) derive from the germline V gene. The CDR3 runs 11 residues from the cysteine to the phenylalanine. The DNA shown is the 33-base CDR3, in frame from base 1.